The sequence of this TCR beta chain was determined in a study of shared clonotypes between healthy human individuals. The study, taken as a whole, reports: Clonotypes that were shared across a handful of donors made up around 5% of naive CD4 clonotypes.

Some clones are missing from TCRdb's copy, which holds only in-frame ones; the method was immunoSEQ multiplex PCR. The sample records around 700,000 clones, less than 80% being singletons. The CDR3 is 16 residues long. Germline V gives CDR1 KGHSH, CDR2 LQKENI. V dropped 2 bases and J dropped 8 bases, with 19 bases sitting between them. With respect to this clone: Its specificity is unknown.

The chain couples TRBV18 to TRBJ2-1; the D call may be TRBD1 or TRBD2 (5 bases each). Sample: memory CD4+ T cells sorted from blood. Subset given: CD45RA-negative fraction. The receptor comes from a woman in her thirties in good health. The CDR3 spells CASSPALGAGPDEQFF. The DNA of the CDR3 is TGTGCCAGCTCACCAGCTCTCGGGGCCGGGCCTGATGAGCAGTTCTTC.